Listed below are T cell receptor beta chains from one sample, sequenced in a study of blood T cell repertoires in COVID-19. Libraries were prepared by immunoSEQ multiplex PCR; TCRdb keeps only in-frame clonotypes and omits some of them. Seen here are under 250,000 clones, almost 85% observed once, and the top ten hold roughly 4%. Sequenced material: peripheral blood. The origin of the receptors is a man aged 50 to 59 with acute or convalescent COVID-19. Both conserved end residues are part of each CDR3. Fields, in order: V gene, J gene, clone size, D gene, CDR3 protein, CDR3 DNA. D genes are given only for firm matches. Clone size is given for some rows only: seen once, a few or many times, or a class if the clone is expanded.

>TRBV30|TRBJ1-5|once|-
CAWSVGGPQHF
TGTGCCTGGAGTGTTGGCGGGCCCCAGCATTTT
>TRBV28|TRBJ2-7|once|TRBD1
CASSLGQPPYEQYF
TGTGCCAGCAGTTTGGGACAGCCCCCCTACGAGCAGTACTTC
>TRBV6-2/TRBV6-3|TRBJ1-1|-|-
CASSPRQTNTEAFF
TGTGCCAGCAGCCCGAGACAGACGAACACTGAAGCTTTCTTT
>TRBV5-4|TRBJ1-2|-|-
CASSLRGSNYGYTF
TGTGCCAGCAGCTTGCGGGGGTCTAACTATGGCTACACCTTC
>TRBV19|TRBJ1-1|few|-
CASNQGRGTEAFF
TGTGCCAGTAATCAGGGGAGAGGCACTGAAGCTTTCTTT
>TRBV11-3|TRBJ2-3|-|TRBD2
CASSLVWTSGPTDTQYF
TGTGCCAGCAGCTTAGTGTGGACTAGCGGGCCAACAGATACGCAGTATTTT
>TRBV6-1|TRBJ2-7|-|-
CASSEDGGAPYEQYF
TGTGCCAGCAGTGAAGATGGAGGGGCTCCCTACGAGCAGTACTTC
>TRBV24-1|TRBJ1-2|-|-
CATEGGEAGYTF
TGTGCCACAGAGGGGGGGGAAGCTGGCTACACCTTC
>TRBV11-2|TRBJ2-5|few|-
CASSLGVRTQYF
TGTGCCAGCAGCTTGGGAGTCCGGACCCAGTACTTC
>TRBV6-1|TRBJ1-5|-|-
CASSELIAGAQPQHF
TGTGCCAGCAGTGAACTGATCGCTGGGGCCCAGCCCCAGCATTTT
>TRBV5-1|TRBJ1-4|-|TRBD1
CASSPTGQGGEKLFF
TGCGCCAGCAGCCCCACCGGACAGGGGGGTGAAAAACTGTTTTTT
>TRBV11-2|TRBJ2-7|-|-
CASTKTGSLSYEQYF
TGTGCCAGCACCAAAACAGGGTCCCTCTCCTACGAGCAGTACTTC
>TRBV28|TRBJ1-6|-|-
CASRAYISYNSPLHF
TGTGCCAGCCGCGCATATATCTCCTATAATTCACCCCTCCACTTT
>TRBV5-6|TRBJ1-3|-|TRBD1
CASSTGGNTIYF
TGTGCCAGCAGCACAGGGGGTAACACCATATATTTT
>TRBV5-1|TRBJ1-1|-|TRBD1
CASSFNRGNTEAFF
TGCGCCAGCAGTTTTAACAGGGGAAACACTGAAGCTTTCTTT
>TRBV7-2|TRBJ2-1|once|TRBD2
CASSAGLAGASEQFF
TGTGCCAGCAGCGCGGGACTAGCGGGAGCGAGTGAGCAGTTCTTC